This T cell receptor beta chain derives from a study of cytomegalovirus exposure and HLA in healthy donors. V lost 4 bases and J lost 7; bases outside the gene matches: 6. Germline CDR1 reads MNHNS; CDR2 reads SASEGT. The CDR3 length is 16 residues. PCR employed 60 Vbeta and 13 Jbeta primers. Data came from immunoSEQ multiplex PCR; TCRdb stores just in-frame clones and leaves some out. The table has 150,000 to 250,000 clones, around three quarters seen once; the top ten hold about 1.9%. The TCR originated in a man under 40 in good health and CMV-seronegative. The chain carries TRBV6-1 and TRBJ2-1; TRBD2 matches 14 bases. Sequenced: PBMCs. DNA of the CDR3: TGTGCCAGCAGTGCAGGGACTAGCGGGAGTGGAAATGAGCAGTTCTTC. Protein sequence: CASSAGTSGSGNEQFF.